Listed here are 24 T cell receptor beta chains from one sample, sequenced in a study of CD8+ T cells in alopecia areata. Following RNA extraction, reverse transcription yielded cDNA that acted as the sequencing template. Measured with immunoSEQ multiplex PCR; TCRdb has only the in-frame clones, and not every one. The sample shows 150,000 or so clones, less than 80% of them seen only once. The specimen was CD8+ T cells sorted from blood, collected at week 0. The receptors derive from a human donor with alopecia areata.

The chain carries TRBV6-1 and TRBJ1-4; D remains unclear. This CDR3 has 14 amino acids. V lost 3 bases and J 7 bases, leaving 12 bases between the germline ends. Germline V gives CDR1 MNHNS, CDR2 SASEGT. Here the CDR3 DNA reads TGTGCCAGCAGTGAGGGGAACGGTGGTGAAAAACTGTTTTTT. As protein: CASSEGNGGEKLFF.

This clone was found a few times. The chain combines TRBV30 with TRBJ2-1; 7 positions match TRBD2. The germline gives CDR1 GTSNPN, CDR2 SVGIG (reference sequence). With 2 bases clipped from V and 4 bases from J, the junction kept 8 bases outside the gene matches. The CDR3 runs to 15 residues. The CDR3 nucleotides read TGTGCCTGGAGTCTTGGGGGGGGACCGTACAATGAGCAGTTCTTC. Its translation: CAWSLGGGPYNEQFF.

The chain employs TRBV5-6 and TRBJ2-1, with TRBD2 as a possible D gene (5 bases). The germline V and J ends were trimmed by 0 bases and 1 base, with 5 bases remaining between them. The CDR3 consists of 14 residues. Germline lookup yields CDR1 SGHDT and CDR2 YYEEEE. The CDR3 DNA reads TGTGCCAGCAGCTTGGGAGGGTCCTACAATGAGCAGTTCTTC. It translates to CASSLGGSYNEQFF.

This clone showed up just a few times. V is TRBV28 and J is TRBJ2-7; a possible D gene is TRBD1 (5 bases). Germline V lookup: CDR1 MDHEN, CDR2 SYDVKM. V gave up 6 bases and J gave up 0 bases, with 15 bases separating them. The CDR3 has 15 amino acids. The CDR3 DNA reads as TGTGCCAGCAGCGGCAGGGTTTTAAGCTCCTACGAGCAGTACTTC. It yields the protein CASSGRVLSSYEQYF.

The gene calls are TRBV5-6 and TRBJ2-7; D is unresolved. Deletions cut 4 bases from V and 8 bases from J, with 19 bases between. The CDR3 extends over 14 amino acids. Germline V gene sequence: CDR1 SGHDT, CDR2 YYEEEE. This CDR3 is CASSPLDGDLKQYF. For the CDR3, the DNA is TGTGCCAGCAGCCCCTTGGACGGTGACCTTAAGCAGTACTTC.

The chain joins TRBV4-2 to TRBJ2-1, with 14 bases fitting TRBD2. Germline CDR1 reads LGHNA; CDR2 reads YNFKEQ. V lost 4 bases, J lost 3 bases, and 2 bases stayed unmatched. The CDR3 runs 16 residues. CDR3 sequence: CASSRLAGGIYNEQFF. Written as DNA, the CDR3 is TGTGCCAGCAGCCGACTAGCGGGGGGGATCTACAATGAGCAGTTCTTC.

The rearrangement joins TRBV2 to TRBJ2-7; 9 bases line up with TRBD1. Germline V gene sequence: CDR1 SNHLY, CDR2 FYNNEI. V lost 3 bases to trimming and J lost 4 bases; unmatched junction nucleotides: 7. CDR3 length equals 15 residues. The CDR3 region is CASSEGRDREYEQYF. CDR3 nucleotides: TGTGCCAGCAGTGAGGGTCGGGACAGGGAGTACGAGCAGTACTTC.

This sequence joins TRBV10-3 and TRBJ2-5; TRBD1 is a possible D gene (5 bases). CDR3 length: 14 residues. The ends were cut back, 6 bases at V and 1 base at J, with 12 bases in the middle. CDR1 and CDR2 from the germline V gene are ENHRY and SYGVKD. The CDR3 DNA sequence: TGTGCCATCAGGAAGGACATGGCCCAAGAGACCCAGTACTTC. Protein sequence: CAIRKDMAQETQYF.

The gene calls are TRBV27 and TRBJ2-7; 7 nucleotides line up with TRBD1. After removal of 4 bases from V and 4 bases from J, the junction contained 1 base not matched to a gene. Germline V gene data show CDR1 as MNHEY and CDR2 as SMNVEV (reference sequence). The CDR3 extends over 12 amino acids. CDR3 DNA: TGTGCCAGCAGTTCCAGGGGGTACGAGCAGTACTTC. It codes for CASSSRGYEQYF.

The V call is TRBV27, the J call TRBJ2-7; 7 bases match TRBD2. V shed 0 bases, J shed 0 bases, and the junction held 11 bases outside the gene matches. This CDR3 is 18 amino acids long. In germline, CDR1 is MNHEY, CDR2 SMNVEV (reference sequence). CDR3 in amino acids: CASSLSSSLAASSYEQYF. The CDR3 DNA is TGTGCCAGCAGTTTATCATCTTCCCTAGCGGCGAGCTCCTACGAGCAGTACTTC.

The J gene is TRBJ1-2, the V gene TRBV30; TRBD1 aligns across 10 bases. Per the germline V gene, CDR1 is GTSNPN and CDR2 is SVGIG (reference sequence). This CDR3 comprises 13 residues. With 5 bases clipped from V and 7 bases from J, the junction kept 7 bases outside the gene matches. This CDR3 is CAWEPGQGFGYTF. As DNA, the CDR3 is TGTGCCTGGGAACCGGGACAGGGGTTTGGCTACACCTTC.

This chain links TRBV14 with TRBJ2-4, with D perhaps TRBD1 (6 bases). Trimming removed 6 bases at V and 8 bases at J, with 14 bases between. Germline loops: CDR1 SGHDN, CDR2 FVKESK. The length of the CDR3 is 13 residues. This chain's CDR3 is CASSSTGIDIQYF. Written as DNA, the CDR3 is TGTGCCAGCAGTTCCACAGGGATCGACATTCAGTACTTC.

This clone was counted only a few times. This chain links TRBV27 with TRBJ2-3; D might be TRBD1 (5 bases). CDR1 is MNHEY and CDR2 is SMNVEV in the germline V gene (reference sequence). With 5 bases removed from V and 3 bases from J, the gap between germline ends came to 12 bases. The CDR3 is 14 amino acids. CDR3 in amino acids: CASSAAQVTDTQYF. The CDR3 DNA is TGTGCCAGCAGTGCCGCACAGGTTACAGATACGCAGTATTTT.

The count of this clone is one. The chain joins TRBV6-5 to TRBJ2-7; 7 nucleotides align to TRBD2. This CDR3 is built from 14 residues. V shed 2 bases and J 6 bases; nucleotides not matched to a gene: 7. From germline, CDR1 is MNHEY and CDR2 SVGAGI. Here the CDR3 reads CASSYGLAEGEQYF. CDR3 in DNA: TGTGCCAGCAGTTACGGGCTAGCGGAGGGCGAGCAGTACTTC.

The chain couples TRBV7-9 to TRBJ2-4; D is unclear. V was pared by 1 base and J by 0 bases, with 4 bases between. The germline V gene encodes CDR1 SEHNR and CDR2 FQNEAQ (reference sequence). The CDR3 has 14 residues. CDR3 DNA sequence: TGTGCCAGCAGCTTAGAAAGAGCCAAAAACATTCAGTACTTC. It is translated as CASSLERAKNIQYF.

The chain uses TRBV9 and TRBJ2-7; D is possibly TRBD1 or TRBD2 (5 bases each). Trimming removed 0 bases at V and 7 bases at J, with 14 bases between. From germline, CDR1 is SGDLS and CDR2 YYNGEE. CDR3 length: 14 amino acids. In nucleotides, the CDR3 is TGTGCCAGCAGCGTAGAGGCCGGGGCAGGGGAGCAGTACTTC. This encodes CASSVEAGAGEQYF.

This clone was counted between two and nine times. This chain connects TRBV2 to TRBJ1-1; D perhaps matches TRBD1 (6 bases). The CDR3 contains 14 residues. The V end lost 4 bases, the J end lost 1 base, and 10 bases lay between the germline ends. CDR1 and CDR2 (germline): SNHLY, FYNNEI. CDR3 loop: CASSASDRNTEAFF. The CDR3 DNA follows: TGTGCCAGCAGTGCGTCGGACAGGAACACTGAAGCTTTCTTT.

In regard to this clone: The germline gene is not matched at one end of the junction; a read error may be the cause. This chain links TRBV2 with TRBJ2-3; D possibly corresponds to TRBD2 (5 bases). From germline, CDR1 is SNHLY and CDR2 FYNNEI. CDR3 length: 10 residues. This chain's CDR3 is CASSGLDLFF. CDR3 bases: TGTGCCAGCAGTGGCCTGGACTTATTTTTT.

The CDR3 is CATSRNRDFYEQYF. Written as DNA, the CDR3 is TGTGCCACCAGCAGAAACAGGGATTTCTACGAGCAGTACTTC. The chain has TRBV15 and TRBJ2-7; perhaps TRBD1 as D (6 bases). This CDR3 is 14 amino acids long. Germline V gene lookup returns CDR1 LNHNV and CDR2 YYDKDF (reference sequence). Trimming removed 2 bases from V and 3 bases from J, with 11 bases in between.

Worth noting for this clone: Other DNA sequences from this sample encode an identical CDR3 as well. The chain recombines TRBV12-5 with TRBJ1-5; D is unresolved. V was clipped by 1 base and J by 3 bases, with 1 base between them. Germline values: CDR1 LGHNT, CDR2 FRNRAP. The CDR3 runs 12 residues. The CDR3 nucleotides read TGTGCTAGTGGTTTGGCCAATCAGCCCCAGCATTTT. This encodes CASGLANQPQHF.

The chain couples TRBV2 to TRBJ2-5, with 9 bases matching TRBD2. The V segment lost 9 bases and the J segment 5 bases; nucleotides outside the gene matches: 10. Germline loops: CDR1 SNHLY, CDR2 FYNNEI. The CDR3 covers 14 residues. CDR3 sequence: CAREVSGGSETQYF. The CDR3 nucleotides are TGTGCCAGGGAGGTTAGCGGGGGAAGTGAGACCCAGTACTTC.

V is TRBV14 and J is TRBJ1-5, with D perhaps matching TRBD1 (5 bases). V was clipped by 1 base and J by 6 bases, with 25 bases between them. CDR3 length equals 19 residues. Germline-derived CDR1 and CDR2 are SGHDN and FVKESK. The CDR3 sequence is CASSQVFFGAGSYSQPQHF. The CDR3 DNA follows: TGTGCCAGCAGCCAAGTGTTTTTCGGTGCAGGGTCTTATAGTCAGCCCCAGCATTTT.

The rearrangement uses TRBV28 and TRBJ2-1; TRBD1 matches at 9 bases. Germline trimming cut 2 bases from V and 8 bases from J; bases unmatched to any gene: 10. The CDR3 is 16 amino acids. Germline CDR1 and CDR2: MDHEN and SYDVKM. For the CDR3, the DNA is TGTGCCAGCAGTTTAGAAACAGGGGGCGAGTCCGATGAGCAGTTCTTC. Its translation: CASSLETGGESDEQFF.

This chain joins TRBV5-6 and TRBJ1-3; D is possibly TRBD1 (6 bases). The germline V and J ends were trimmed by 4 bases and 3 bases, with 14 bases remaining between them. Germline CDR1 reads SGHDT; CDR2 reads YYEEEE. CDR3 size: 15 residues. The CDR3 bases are TGTGCCAGCAGCCTACGGGGGGCGAGTGGAAACACCATATATTTT. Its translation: CASSLRGASGNTIYF.